This TCR beta chain appears in the sequencing data of a study of CD8 T cells in Susac syndrome. Each Susac syndrome patient had definite or probable disease by recently defined criteria. V lost 4 bases, J lost 3 bases, and 1 base stayed unmatched. The CDR3 sequence is 13 residues long. The germline V gene encodes CDR1 SGDLS and CDR2 YYNGEE. Turning to this clonotype: Its antigen is currently unknown.

Findings of the study overall: The study recognized that the number of individuals in its TCR sequencing and HLA analysis was relatively small. Expansion of Susac CD8+ clones peaked in TEMRA cells and in active patients.

Random-hexamer reverse transcription was applied to roughly 0.5 to 1 ug RNA. TCRdb re-derived calls from the immunoSEQ multiplex PCR reads in MiXCR, one entry per CDR3 protein. The data contain fewer than 60,000 distinct CDR3 sequences, 85% to 95% of them singletons. The sequence came from a human donor with Susac syndrome. Sequences were obtained from CD8+ T cells from PBMCs. The rearrangement links TRBV9 to TRBJ1-1; 9 bases line up with TRBD1. CDR3 bases: TGTGCCAGCAGCCGACAGGGGGACACTGAAGCTTTCTTT. It translates to CASSRQGDTEAFF.